Listed below are T cell receptor beta chains from one sample, sequenced in a study of neurological immune-mediated disorders. One entry per CDR3 protein, called by TCRdb with MiXCR from the 5' RACE reads. The data show tens of thousands of distinct CDR3 sequences, with 8.5% to 10% seen just once and approximately 12% held by the top ten. What was sequenced was PBMCs. The receptors were sampled from a man between 25 and 39 years old in good health. Each CDR3 is given with its conserved first and last residue. Fields, in order: clone size, CDR3 length, D gene, V gene, J gene, CDR3 protein, CDR3 DNA. A D gene is named only where the DNA matches it firmly. Size is stated for part of the rows, as once, few or many counts, or as a class when the clone is expanded.

many	15	TRBD1	TRBV20-1	TRBJ2-7	CSARVAGQGRHEQYF	TGCAGTGCTAGAGTAGCGGGACAGGGGAGGCACGAGCAGTACTTC
many	12	NA	TRBV20-1	TRBJ2-3	CSATPYEDTQYF	TGCAGTGCTACCCCTTACGAGGATACGCAGTATTTT
many	14	NA	TRBV20-1	TRBJ2-1	CSAQDPAGGNEQFF	TGCAGTGCCCAAGACCCCGCTGGGGGCAATGAGCAGTTCTTC
many	14	NA	TRBV7-8	TRBJ2-2	CASNQGLGTGELFF	TGTGCCAGCAACCAGGGATTGGGCACCGGGGAGCTGTTTTTT
many	14	TRBD2	TRBV20-1	TRBJ2-1	CSASGGRAYNEQFF	TGCAGTGCTAGCGGCGGGAGGGCCTACAATGAGCAGTTCTTC
many	11	NA	TRBV12-3/TRBV12-4	TRBJ1-1	CASSWDTEAFF	TGTGCCAGCAGTTGGGACACTGAAGCTTTCTTT
many	14	NA	TRBV10-3	TRBJ1-2	CANRKDNSNYGYTF	TGTGCCAACAGAAAAGACAATTCTAACTATGGCTACACCTTC
many	14	NA	TRBV4-1	TRBJ2-4	CASSASRGADIQYF	TGCGCCAGCAGCGCATCCCGGGGCGCGGACATTCAGTACTTC
many	14	NA	TRBV7-2	TRBJ2-1	CASNLGLDYNEQFF	TGTGCCAGCAACTTGGGACTTGATTACAATGAGCAGTTCTTC
many	13	NA	TRBV16	TRBJ1-1	CASSQYSGSEAFF	TGTGCCAGCAGCCAATATTCCGGGTCTGAAGCTTTCTTT
many	16	NA	TRBV6-5	TRBJ1-2	CASSYSVLARDLGYTF	TGTGCCAGCAGTTACTCGGTTTTGGCCAGAGACCTAGGCTACACCTTC
medium-sized	14	TRBD2	TRBV9	TRBJ2-1	CASSVIAGDNEQFF	TGTGCCAGCAGCGTCATAGCGGGGGACAATGAGCAGTTCTTC
many	16	NA	TRBV5-5	TRBJ1-6	CASSLVVGAPNSPLHF	TGTGCCAGCAGCTTGGTTGTGGGGGCTCCTAATTCACCCCTCCACTTT
many	17	NA	TRBV28	TRBJ1-4	CASRYYGRAATNEKLFF	TGTGCCAGCAGATATTATGGACGAGCTGCAACTAATGAAAAACTGTTTTTT
NA	14	NA	TRBV7-8	TRBJ1-2	CASSLDRTNYGYTF	TGTGCCAGCAGCTTGGACAGAACTAACTATGGCTACACCTTC
many	13	NA	TRBV28	TRBJ2-3	CASCRVSADTQYF	TGTGCCAGTTGCAGGGTTAGCGCAGATACGCAGTATTTT
many	14	NA	TRBV3-1	TRBJ2-2	CASSPRGRGGELFF	TGTGCCAGCAGCCCCAGGGGCCGCGGCGGGGAGCTGTTTTTT
many	12	TRBD2	TRBV2	TRBJ2-7	CASTQRGDEQYF	TGTGCCAGCACCCAACGGGGGGACGAGCAGTACTTC
many	18	TRBD1	TRBV4-1	TRBJ1-4	CASSSPDFPGQTNEKLFF	TGCGCCAGCAGCTCCCCCGACTTCCCGGGACAGACTAATGAAAAACTGTTTTTT
many	18	TRBD1	TRBV5-6	TRBJ1-2	CASSYMTGTGGRRGGYTF	TGTGCCAGCAGCTACATGACCGGGACAGGGGGCAGGAGGGGTGGCTACACCTTC
NA	17	NA	TRBV5-1	TRBJ2-2	CASSLPGTWGNTGELFF	TGCGCCAGCAGCCTTCCTGGGACGTGGGGGAACACCGGGGAGCTGTTTTTT
many	14	NA	TRBV20-1	TRBJ1-1	CSALPGAANTEAFF	TGCAGTGCCCTGCCGGGGGCAGCGAACACTGAAGCTTTCTTT
many	14	NA	TRBV5-4	TRBJ2-5	CASSFPGAQETQYF	TGTGCCAGCAGCTTTCCCGGGGCGCAAGAGACCCAGTACTTC
NA	16	TRBD1	TRBV27	TRBJ1-5	CASGRKIGQGGQPQHF	TGTGCCAGCGGCCGAAAAATAGGACAGGGTGGACAGCCCCAGCATTTT
many	16	TRBD1	TRBV7-6	TRBJ2-7	CASSLASGGASYEQYF	TGTGCCAGCAGCTTAGCGTCAGGGGGCGCCTCCTACGAGCAGTACTTC
few	15	NA	TRBV18	TRBJ2-7	CASSRPATRAYEQYF	TGTGCCAGCTCACGCCCAGCAACTCGTGCCTACGAGCAGTACTTC
many	19	TRBD2	TRBV9	TRBJ2-1	CASSVPGLAGPRDYNEQFF	TGTGCCAGCAGCGTCCCGGGACTAGCGGGACCTAGGGATTACAATGAGCAGTTCTTC
many	14	NA	TRBV12-3/TRBV12-4	TRBJ2-1	CASSFLSRANEQFF	TGTGCCAGCAGTTTTCTATCAAGGGCCAATGAGCAGTTCTTC
few	15	TRBD1	TRBV27	TRBJ2-3	CASSIAGTGGDTQYF	TGTGCCAGCAGTATCGCCGGGACAGGGGGAGATACGCAGTATTTT
many	15	TRBD1	TRBV5-1	TRBJ1-1	CASSLKQGVNTEAFF	TGCGCCAGCAGCTTGAAGCAGGGGGTGAACACTGAAGCTTTCTTT
many	11	NA	TRBV30	TRBJ2-7	CAWSLLYEQYF	TGTGCCTGGAGTCTACTCTACGAGCAGTACTTC
many	14	NA	TRBV7-9	TRBJ2-3	CATRRGASTDTQYF	TGTGCCACCAGGAGGGGTGCTAGCACAGATACGCAGTATTTT
few	16	TRBD1	TRBV7-2	TRBJ2-4	CASSLAGTGGGDIQYF	TGTGCCAGCAGCCTGGCCGGGACAGGGGGCGGAGACATTCAGTACTTC
many	15	NA	TRBV10-3	TRBJ2-7	CAISKTGAASYEQYF	TGTGCCATCAGCAAGACAGGAGCGGCTTCCTACGAGCAGTACTTC
NA	14	NA	TRBV3-1	TRBJ2-7	CASSGTNVSYEQYF	TGTGCCAGCAGCGGGACGAATGTCTCCTACGAGCAGTACTTC
many	14	TRBD1	TRBV7-6	TRBJ1-4	CASSRGTANEKLFF	TGTGCCAGCAGCCGCGGGACAGCTAATGAAAAACTGTTTTTT
many	16	TRBD1	TRBV11-2	TRBJ1-1	CASSASFGQGNTEAFF	TGTGCCAGCAGCGCCAGCTTCGGACAGGGAAACACTGAAGCTTTCTTT
NA	11	NA	TRBV20-1	TRBJ2-1	CSALTLGEQFF	TGCAGTGCGCTGACATTGGGGGAGCAGTTCTTC
many	15	NA	TRBV3-1	TRBJ2-7	CASSLVSTGTYEQYF	TGTGCCAGCAGCCTCGTTTCTACGGGGACCTACGAGCAGTACTTC
many	11	TRBD1	TRBV20-1	TRBJ1-6	CSAQQGFPLHF	TGCAGTGCCCAACAGGGGTTCCCCCTCCACTTT
many	13	NA	TRBV5-5	TRBJ2-2	CASSFFGTGELFF	TGTGCCAGCAGCTTTTTCGGCACCGGGGAGCTGTTTTTT
NA	13	NA	TRBV6-5	TRBJ1-3	CASRVSSGNTIYF	TGTGCCAGCAGGGTTAGCTCTGGAAACACCATATATTTT
many	13	NA	TRBV7-2	TRBJ2-3	CASSSSIRDTQYF	TGTGCCAGCAGCTCTTCCATAAGAGATACGCAGTATTTT
NA	15	TRBD1	TRBV7-6	TRBJ2-7	CASSIAGTGDYEQYF	TGTGCCAGCAGCATCGCCGGGACAGGGGACTACGAGCAGTACTTC
NA	14	NA	TRBV19	TRBJ1-3	CASAGPLSGNTIYF	TGTGCCAGTGCCGGGCCTCTCTCTGGAAACACCATATATTTT
many	12	TRBD2	TRBV11-2	TRBJ2-1	CASRLAGNEQFF	TGTGCCAGCAGGCTAGCGGGAAATGAGCAGTTCTTC
many	15	TRBD2	TRBV5-1	TRBJ2-1	CASSRGAGSYNEQFF	TGCGCCAGCAGCAGGGGAGCGGGATCGTACAATGAGCAGTTCTTC
many	16	NA	TRBV4-2	TRBJ1-2	CASSQASGTGVYGYTF	TGTGCCAGCAGCCAAGCTTCAGGGACGGGGGTCTATGGCTACACCTTC
many	15	NA	TRBV6-5	TRBJ1-5	CASSYSSRVGQPQHF	TGTGCCAGCAGTTACTCGAGCAGGGTAGGTCAGCCCCAGCATTTT
many	15	TRBD2	TRBV5-1	TRBJ2-1	CASSFTGGSYNEQFF	TGCGCCAGCAGCTTTACGGGAGGCTCCTACAATGAGCAGTTCTTC
many	13	NA	TRBV5-1	TRBJ2-3	CASSLVGEHTQYF	TGCGCCAGCAGCTTGGTCGGCGAACATACGCAGTATTTT
many	15	NA	TRBV7-9	TRBJ2-1	CASSFEERSYNEQFF	TGTGCCAGCAGCTTTGAAGAGCGCTCCTACAATGAGCAGTTCTTC
medium-sized	17	TRBD2	TRBV15	TRBJ2-3	CATSRELAEIFTDTQYF	TGTGCCACCAGCAGGGAACTAGCGGAGATTTTCACAGATACGCAGTATTTT
many	16	NA	TRBV20-1	TRBJ2-1	CSARVSGGGRFDEQFF	TGCAGTGCTAGAGTGTCCGGGGGCGGGAGATTCGATGAGCAGTTCTTC
few	15	NA	TRBV7-3	TRBJ2-5	CASSSGIGGGETQYF	TGTGCCAGCAGCTCAGGCATAGGGGGGGGAGAGACCCAGTACTTC